The 31 T cell receptor beta chains below were found in one sample sequenced in a study of radiation and T cells in renal cell carcinoma. Generated by immunoSEQ multiplex PCR, the TCRdb table keeps only in-frame clones and is missing some. The data hold 15,000 to 20,000 clones, with roughly 50% observed a single time. The treatment is: 15 Gy SBRT to primary tumor, nephrectomy 4 weeks later. The input for sequencing was tumor tissue, taken from a patient whose treatment included radiotherapy and nephrectomy. The receptors come from an older woman with renal cell carcinoma.

This chain uses TRBV10-1 with TRBJ1-6; D unresolved. V was clipped by 9 bases and J by 9 bases, with 12 bases between them. The CDR3 loop spans 12 amino acids. Germline V lookup: CDR1 WNHNN, CDR2 SYGVQD (reference sequence). CDR3 loop: CASSGTGSPLHF. For the CDR3, the DNA is TGCGCCAGTTCCGGAACGGGTTCACCCCTCCACTTT.

A note on this clone: At the DNA level, this CDR3 is encoded by other sequences in the same sample as well. V is TRBV19 and J is TRBJ1-1, with unresolved D. CDR3 length: 11 residues. V dropped 8 bases and J dropped 0 bases, with 4 bases sitting between them. The germline V gene encodes CDR1 LNHDA and CDR2 SQIVND (reference sequence). In DNA form, the CDR3 reads TGTGCCAGTTCCTTGAACACTGAAGCTTTCTTT. Encoded protein: CASSLNTEAFF.

This sequence joins TRBV5-1 and TRBJ2-1, with 12 bases matching TRBD2. Germline V gene sequence: CDR1 SGHRS, CDR2 YFSETQ. V gave up 4 bases and J gave up 5 bases; unmatched junction bases: 4. CDR3 length equals 15 residues. The CDR3 reads CASSRLAGVDNEQFF. The CDR3 nucleotides are TGCGCCAGCAGCCGACTAGCGGGGGTGGACAATGAGCAGTTCTTC.

CDR3 nucleotides: TGTGCCATCAGCGGAACTAGCGGGGCGGACAATGAGCAGTTCTTC. This gives the protein CAISGTSGADNEQFF. The rearrangement uses TRBV10-3 and TRBJ2-1, with 10 positions matching TRBD2. The CDR3 length is 15 residues. The germline V gene encodes CDR1 ENHRY and CDR2 SYGVKD. The V and J ends lost 6 bases and 5 bases, in that order; junction bases with no gene match: 7.

This chain links TRBV29-1 with TRBJ1-1, with unresolved D. The CDR3 runs to 14 residues. V was clipped by 0 bases and J by 0 bases, with 8 bases between them. From germline, CDR1 is SQVTM and CDR2 ANQGSEA. As DNA, the CDR3 is TGCAGCGTTGAAGAAGCAGACATGAACACTGAAGCTTTCTTT. It codes for CSVEEADMNTEAFF.

This clone has a count of ten or more. The chain is built from TRBV30 and TRBJ1-5; tentatively, D is TRBD1 (6 bases). The CDR3 is 15 residues long. Germline V gene sequence: CDR1 GTSNPN, CDR2 SVGIG (reference sequence). The germline V and J ends were trimmed by 1 base and 8 bases, with 18 bases remaining between them. CDR3 sequence reads: CAWSATGLVDKPQHF. In DNA, the CDR3 is TGTGCCTGGAGTGCGACAGGCCTCGTGGACAAGCCCCAGCATTTT. Full variable domain (remainder filled in from reference TRBV30 and TRBJ1-5): SQTIHQWPATLVQPVGSPLSLECTVEGTSNPNLYWYRQAAGRGLQLLFYSVGIGQISSEVPQNLSASRPQDRQFILSSKKLLLSDSGFYLCAWSATGLVDKPQHFGDGTRLSIL.

The chain employs TRBV5-1 and TRBJ1-4; D gene uncertain. The V gene's germline CDR1 is SGHRS and CDR2 YFSETQ. This CDR3 has 16 amino acids. V lost 4 bases to trimming and J lost 0 bases, with 13 bases between them. CDR3 protein: CASSPWGYATNEKLFF. CDR3 coding DNA: TGCGCCAGCAGCCCTTGGGGTTACGCAACTAATGAAAAACTGTTTTTT.

This clone occurred a few times. V is TRBV29-1 and J is TRBJ2-5, with a tentative D call TRBD1 (6 bases). The CDR3 is made up of 15 amino acids. Trimming removed 2 bases from V and 2 bases from J, with 15 bases in between. Germline CDR1 reads SQVTM; CDR2 reads ANQGSEA. CDR3 in DNA: TGCAGCGTTGAAAGGGGGACGGGACGGCAAGAGACCCAGTACTTC. This encodes CSVERGTGRQETQYF.

The V call is TRBV5-5, the J call TRBJ1-2; D is ambiguous. The V gene lost 4 bases and the J gene lost 3 bases, with 19 bases spanning the gap. Germline assignment: CDR1 SGHKS and CDR2 YYEKEE (reference sequence). The CDR3 has 16 residues. The CDR3 loop reads CASSQDVARTDYGYTF. The CDR3 DNA reads as TGTGCCAGCAGCCAAGATGTGGCGAGAACGGACTATGGCTACACCTTC. Supplemented by reference TRBV5-5 and TRBJ1-2, the full variable domain reads DAGVTQSPTHLIKTRGQQVTLRCSPISGHKSVSWYQQVLGQGPQFIFQYYEKEERGRGNFPDRFSARQFPNYSSELNVNALLLGDSALYLCASSQDVARTDYGYTFGSGTRLTVV.

This chain uses TRBV4-1 with TRBJ2-7, with 14 bases that match TRBD2. Trimming took 4 bases from V and 2 from J; bases not matched to a gene: 4. Per germline, CDR1 MGHRA and CDR2 YSYEKL. The CDR3 has 16 amino acids. The CDR3 here is CASSPGLAGGTYEQYF. The CDR3 DNA is TGCGCCAGCAGCCCCGGACTAGCGGGAGGTACCTACGAGCAGTACTTC.

Note on this clone: Distinct nucleotide sequences in the sample also encode this CDR3. The chain carries TRBV29-1 and TRBJ2-7, with TRBD1 as a possible D gene (6 bases). With 4 bases removed from V and 2 bases from J, the gap between germline ends came to 9 bases. This CDR3 is 12 amino acids long. Germline V gene data show CDR1 as SQVTM and CDR2 as ANQGSEA. The CDR3 here is CSVGTGTYEQYF. CDR3 bases: TGCAGCGTTGGAACAGGGACCTACGAGCAGTACTTC.

The genes are TRBV6-1 and TRBJ1-4, with a possible D match to TRBD1 (5 bases). V lost 6 bases and J lost 2, with 10 bases in between. Per the germline V gene, CDR1 is MNHNS and CDR2 is SASEGT. This CDR3 has 14 residues. Here the CDR3 DNA reads TGTGCCAGCAGGTTGTCAGGGACTAATGAAAAACTGTTTTTT. The encoded protein is CASRLSGTNEKLFF.

By its share, this clone is medium-sized. The genes are TRBV5-8 and TRBJ2-5, with 7 bases lining up with TRBD1. Trimming at V came to 0 bases and at J to 1 base, leaving 6 bases not matched to a gene. Germline CDR1 reads SGHTS; CDR2 reads YDEGEE. This CDR3 region has 16 residues. CDR3 sequence (DNA): TGTGCCAGCAGCTTGGTAATAGCAGGGGGCCAAGAGACCCAGTACTTC. It codes for CASSLVIAGGQETQYF.

The sample holds a few counts of this clone. The gene calls are TRBV13 and TRBJ2-7; TRBD2 matches 7 bases. Germline CDR1 PRHDT, CDR2 FYEKMQ (reference sequence). This CDR3 comprises 15 residues. The V and J ends lost 5 bases and 0 bases, in that order; junction bases with no gene match: 7. The chain's CDR3 is CASSVVPGGSYEQYF. The CDR3 DNA reads as TGTGCCAGCAGCGTAGTCCCGGGGGGCTCCTACGAGCAGTACTTC.

This chain joins TRBV6-5 and TRBJ2-7, with TRBD1 matching 7 bases. CDR1 and CDR2 (germline): MNHEY, SVGAGI. This CDR3 region has 15 residues. With 2 bases clipped from V and 3 bases from J, the junction kept 7 bases outside the gene matches. The CDR3 DNA follows: TGTGCCAGCAGTTACGCACCCAGACAGGGCTACGAGCAGTACTTC. Protein sequence: CASSYAPRQGYEQYF.

The genes are TRBV19 and TRBJ2-1; possibly TRBD1 for D (6 bases). Trimming cost V 3 bases and J 2 bases, with 11 bases left between them. CDR1 LNHDA and CDR2 SQIVND come from the germline V gene (reference sequence). CDR3 length equals 15 residues. The CDR3 is CASSIGAGAYNEQFF. CDR3 bases: TGTGCCAGTAGTATCGGGGCAGGGGCCTACAATGAGCAGTTCTTC.

The genes are TRBV15 and TRBJ2-6; D assignment may be TRBD1 or TRBD2 (5 bases each). Trimming stripped 1 base from V and 7 bases from J, with 8 bases between. Germline V gives CDR1 LNHNV, CDR2 YYDKDF (reference sequence). There are 14 residues in the CDR3. The CDR3 loop reads CATSRARGANVLTF. The CDR3 nucleotides are TGTGCCACCAGCAGAGCGAGGGGAGCCAACGTCCTGACTTTC.

This chain uses TRBV13 with TRBJ1-1, with D uncertain. Between the trimmed V and J ends, which lost 4 bases and 3 bases, there was a span of 15 bases. CDR1 PRHDT and CDR2 FYEKMQ come from the germline V gene (reference sequence). The CDR3 is 15 amino acids. CDR3 coding DNA: TGTGCCAGCAGCTCGGGCCCTGACGGAGACACTGAAGCTTTCTTT. This encodes CASSSGPDGDTEAFF.

The genes are TRBV7-9 and TRBJ2-5; D is unresolved. Trimming took off 1 base at V and 1 base at J, with 10 bases between the two ends. Germline lookup yields CDR1 SEHNR and CDR2 FQNEAQ (reference sequence). CDR3 length equals 15 residues. CDR3 DNA sequence: TGTGCCAGCAGCTTAGTAGGCAGTTCCCAAGAGACCCAGTACTTC. Its protein is CASSLVGSSQETQYF.

In its sample, this clone was seen many times. V usage is TRBV9 and J usage is TRBJ2-7; D is perhaps TRBD1 or TRBD2 (5 bases each). V was pared by 0 bases and J by 2 bases, with 15 bases between. The V gene's germline CDR1 is SGDLS and CDR2 YYNGEE. The CDR3 covers 16 residues. DNA for the CDR3: TGTGCCAGCAGCGTAGGGTACGGGACGGCCGCCTACGAGCAGTACTTC. Its protein is CASSVGYGTAAYEQYF.

The V call is TRBV4-1, the J call TRBJ2-7, with D uncertain. Germline values: CDR1 MGHRA, CDR2 YSYEKL. The CDR3 has 13 amino acids. V was trimmed by 3 bases and J by 0 bases, leaving 6 bases between them. Here the CDR3 DNA reads TGCGCCAGCAGCCATCGCGACTCCTACGAGCAGTACTTC. It encodes CASSHRDSYEQYF.

This clone was counted only a few times. This sequence joins TRBV28 and TRBJ2-1; no definite D call. The germline V gene has CDR1 MDHEN and CDR2 SYDVKM. Trimming cost V 3 bases and J 4 bases, with 13 bases left between them. This CDR3 comprises 15 residues. CDR3 residues: CASSFLPAGYNEQFF. Written as DNA, the CDR3 is TGTGCCAGCAGTTTTCTCCCTGCCGGATACAATGAGCAGTTCTTC.

This clone was observed a handful of times. The chain has TRBV10-2 and TRBJ2-7; 9 nucleotides agree with TRBD2. Losses at the gene ends were 1 base for V and 3 bases for J; bases not matched to a gene: 4. Germline-derived CDR1 and CDR2 are WSHSY and SAAADI. The CDR3 extends over 15 amino acids. The CDR3 sequence is CASSEWASGDYEQYF. CDR3 sequence (DNA): TGCGCCAGCAGTGAGTGGGCTAGCGGGGACTACGAGCAGTACTTC.

The rearrangement joins TRBV11-3 to TRBJ2-7; TRBD1 might be the D (5 bases). This CDR3 comprises 13 residues. The germline V gene encodes CDR1 SGHNT and CDR2 YENEEA. The V end was cut by 4 bases, the J end by 1 base, with 8 bases between. This CDR3 reads CASSSSGSYEQYF. In DNA, the CDR3 is TGTGCCAGCAGCTCGTCAGGGTCCTACGAGCAGTACTTC.

This clone came up a few times. A read error is likely here: a far larger clone is one base away. This sample also contains other DNA sequences that code for the same CDR3. The V call is TRBV7-9, the J call TRBJ2-3; no reliable D call. The CDR3 spans 15 residues. Germline lookup yields CDR1 SEHNR and CDR2 FQNEAQ (reference sequence). V lost 1 base, J lost 2 bases, and 10 bases lay in between. CDR3 sequence: CASSLVAGYTDTQYF. In DNA form, the CDR3 reads TGTGCCAGCAGCTTAGTCGCCGGATACACAGATACGCAGTATTTT.

This chain uses TRBV7-2 with TRBJ1-3; D is perhaps TRBD1 (5 bases). CDR3 length: 15 residues. Germline values: CDR1 SGHTA, CDR2 FQGNSA. V was clipped by 6 bases and J by 1 base, with 13 bases between them. The CDR3 DNA is TGTGCCAGCAGACTAGACAGCAAGTCTGGAAACACCATATATTTT. Protein: CASRLDSKSGNTIYF.

V gene TRBV7-8 combines with J gene TRBJ2-2; D is perhaps TRBD1 (5 bases). CDR1 SGHVS and CDR2 FQNEAQ come from the germline V gene. The CDR3 is made up of 15 amino acids. V was cut by 2 bases and J by 4 bases, with 11 bases left in between. The CDR3 is CASSLRGRGTGELFF. In nucleotides, the CDR3 is TGTGCCAGCAGCTTAAGGGGTAGGGGCACCGGGGAGCTGTTTTTT.

On this clone: A junction end diverges from the germline sequence, so it may reflect a read error. This chain uses TRBV10-3 with TRBJ2-7; the D gene is possibly TRBD1 (6 bases). CDR3 length equals 12 residues. The germline V gene has CDR1 ENHRY and CDR2 SYGVKD. CDR3 DNA sequence: TGTGCCAGCAGTAGGGACACCTACGAGCAGTACTTC. It specifies CASSRDTYEQYF.

The chain links TRBV28 to TRBJ1-6; maybe TRBD1 (5 bases). This CDR3 is 15 amino acids long. V lost 1 base, J lost 5 bases, and 9 bases lay in between. The V gene's germline CDR1 is MDHEN and CDR2 SYDVKM. This chain's CDR3 is CASSLLGEDNSPLHF. In DNA form, the CDR3 reads TGTGCCAGCAGTTTATTGGGGGAGGATAATTCACCCCTCCACTTT.

The chain combines TRBV21-1 with TRBJ2-7; the D call in the table, TRBD2, was not verified against the DNA. TRBV21-1 is an annotated pseudogene. CDR3 size: 14 residues. CDR3 residues: CASRTSGNTYEQYF. CDR3 bases: TGTGCCAGCCGGACTAGCGGAAATACCTACGAGCAGTACTTC.

This clone was seen only a few times. The V call is TRBV27, the J call TRBJ2-6; D is unclear. The germline V and J ends were trimmed by 3 bases and 0 bases, with 0 bases remaining between them. The CDR3 runs 13 residues. Germline V lookup: CDR1 MNHEY, CDR2 SMNVEV (reference sequence). Written as DNA, the CDR3 is TGTGCCAGCAGTTTCTCTGGGGCCAACGTCCTGACTTTC. Its translation: CASSFSGANVLTF.